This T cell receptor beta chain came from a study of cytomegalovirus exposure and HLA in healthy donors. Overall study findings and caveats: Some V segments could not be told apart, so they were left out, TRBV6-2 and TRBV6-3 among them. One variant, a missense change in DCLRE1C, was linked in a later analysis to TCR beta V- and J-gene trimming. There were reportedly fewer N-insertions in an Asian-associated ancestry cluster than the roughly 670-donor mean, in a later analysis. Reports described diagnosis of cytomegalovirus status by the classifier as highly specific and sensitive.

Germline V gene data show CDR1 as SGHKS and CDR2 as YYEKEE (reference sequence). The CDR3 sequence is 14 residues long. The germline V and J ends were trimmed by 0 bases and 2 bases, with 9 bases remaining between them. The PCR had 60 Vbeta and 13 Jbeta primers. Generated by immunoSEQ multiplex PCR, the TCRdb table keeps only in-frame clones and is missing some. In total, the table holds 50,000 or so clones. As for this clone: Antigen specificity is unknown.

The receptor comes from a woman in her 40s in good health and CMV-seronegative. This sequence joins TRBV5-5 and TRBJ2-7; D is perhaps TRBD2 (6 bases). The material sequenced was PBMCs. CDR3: CASSLAAGPYEQYF. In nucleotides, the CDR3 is TGTGCCAGCAGCTTGGCCGCGGGGCCCTACGAGCAGTACTTC.